Listed here are 19 T cell receptor beta chains from one sample, sequenced in a study of T cells in Graves' hyperthyroidism and ophthalmopathy. TCR beta CDR3 region amplification was performed from RNA transcripts. The HTBI set primed first-round TCR CDR3 RT-PCR. One entry per CDR3 protein, called by TCRdb with MiXCR from the multiplex PCR reads. The sample holds 600,000 to 750,000 distinct CDR3 sequences, 17% seen once. The specimen sequenced was blood. The origin of the receptors is a man aged 45-65 years with Graves' hyperthyroidism.

On this clonotype: Given a much more abundant clone one base away, this may be a read error. The rearrangement joins TRBV18 to TRBJ2-5; D is perhaps TRBD2 (6 bases). The CDR3 runs 14 residues. Germline CDR1 KGHSH, CDR2 LQKENI. CDR3 in amino acids: CASSRPGVQVTQYF. The CDR3 bases are TGTGCCAGCTCCCGCCCGGGGGTTCAAGTGACCCAGTACTTC.

This clonotype was counted only a few times. The V gene is TRBV20-1, the J gene TRBJ2-3; 9 bases are a match to TRBD1. V gave up 6 bases and J gave up 7 bases; unmatched junction bases: 8. CDR1 is DFQATT, CDR2 SNEGSKA, per germline (reference sequence). CDR3 length: 13 residues. The CDR3 sequence is CSAKGQGVNTQYF. The DNA of the CDR3 is TGCAGTGCCAAGGGACAGGGTGTAAATACGCAGTATTTT.

Only a few counts were recorded for this clonotype. The chain has TRBV6-1 and TRBJ2-4; 8 bases line up with TRBD1. The CDR3 totals 15 residues. V shed 5 bases, J shed 8 bases, and the junction held 11 bases outside the gene matches. Germline CDR1 and CDR2: MNHNS and SASEGT. The CDR3: CASSRGTGGDDIQYF. Here the CDR3 DNA reads TGTGCCAGCAGTAGGGGGACAGGCGGCGACGACATTCAGTACTTC.

This clonotype appeared many times. This chain joins TRBV2 and TRBJ2-3; D is possibly TRBD1 or TRBD2 (5 bases each). CDR1 SNHLY and CDR2 FYNNEI come from the germline V gene. V lost 6 bases and J lost 2, with 12 bases in between. The CDR3 spans 14 residues. CDR3 sequence: CASRGPIVTDTQYF. The CDR3 bases are TGTGCCAGCAGGGGACCCATCGTCACAGATACGCAGTATTTT. Full variable domain (missing parts from reference TRBV2 and TRBJ2-3): EPEVTQTPSHQVTQMGQEVILRCVPISNHLYFYWYRQILGQKVEFLVSFYNNEISEKSEIFDDQFSVERPDGSNFTLKIRSTKLEDSAMYFCASRGPIVTDTQYFGPGTRLTVL.

This clonotype was picked up a small number of times. The chain is built from TRBV5-4 and TRBJ2-7, with 7 bases matching TRBD2. This CDR3 contains 14 residues. Germline values: CDR1 SGHNT, CDR2 YYREEE (reference sequence). V was pared by 1 base and J by 6 bases, with 7 bases of the junction left unmatched. The CDR3 is CASSLTSELSEQYF. The CDR3 DNA is TGTGCCAGCAGCTTGACTAGCGAGTTGAGCGAGCAGTACTTC.

The genes are TRBV3-1 and TRBJ2-1, with a possible D match to TRBD2 (6 bases). V gave up 4 bases and J gave up 10 bases, with 20 bases separating them. Per the germline V gene, CDR1 is LGHDT and CDR2 is YNNKEL (reference sequence). The CDR3 sequence is 15 residues long. The CDR3 region is CASSPSGHSGLEQFF. CDR3 coding DNA: TGTGCCAGCAGCCCCAGCGGGCATAGCGGTTTGGAGCAGTTCTTC.

This clonotype was counted at least ten times. The chain joins TRBV29-1 to TRBJ2-5; TRBD2 agrees at 8 bases. Losses at the gene ends were 0 bases for V and 4 bases for J; bases not matched to a gene: 10. From germline, CDR1 is SQVTM and CDR2 ANQGSEA. There are 16 residues in the CDR3. CDR3 nucleotides: TGCAGCGTTGAAGACTTTCACCGGGAGGGGTCAGAGACCCAGTACTTC. Protein product: CSVEDFHREGSETQYF.

Notes on this clonotype: A much more abundant neighbour one base away suggests this may be a read error. The rearrangement uses TRBV27 and TRBJ1-1, with D tentatively TRBD1 (5 bases). Per germline, CDR1 MNHEY and CDR2 SMNVEV (reference sequence). The CDR3 spans 15 residues. Trimming pared 10 bases from V and 2 bases from J, leaving 20 bases between. DNA for the CDR3: TGTGCCACTACGAAACGGGGGAGGTTTAACACTGAAGCTTTCTTT. This encodes CATTKRGRFNTEAFF.

This clonotype was recorded at least ten times. J is TRBJ1-3 and V is TRBV7-3, with D tentatively TRBD1 (6 bases). Trimming shortened V by 3 bases and J by 2 bases, and 8 bases separated the two germline ends. Germline loops: CDR1 SGHTA, CDR2 FQGTGA. The CDR3 has 14 amino acids. The CDR3 bases are TGTGCCAGCAGCTTCCAGGGGACTGGAAACACCATATATTTT. It codes for CASSFQGTGNTIYF.

As concerns this clonotype: The CDR3 ends on some other residue instead of the conserved phenylalanine or tryptophan, so this is likely a read error. The V and J genes are TRBV29-1 and TRBJ2-7; weak D call: TRBD1 (6 bases). Germline V gives CDR1 SQVTM, CDR2 ANQGSEA. This CDR3 is built from 15 residues. V lost 5 bases and J lost 6, with 23 bases in between. CDR3 coding DNA: TGCAGCGTTCTCAGTCTAGGCTTGACAGGAGGCGAGCAGTACCTC. Residues: CSVLSLGLTGGEQYL.

This clonotype was recorded a few times. V gene TRBV5-1 combines with J gene TRBJ1-4; D is ambiguous. This CDR3 is 17 amino acids long. Germline V gene lookup returns CDR1 SGHRS and CDR2 YFSETQ. V was trimmed by 1 base and J by 0 bases, leaving 13 bases between them. The CDR3: CASSLFWRQATNEKLFF. For the CDR3, the DNA is TGCGCCAGCAGCTTGTTTTGGAGACAAGCAACTAATGAAAAACTGTTTTTT.

This clonotype appeared a few times. The V and J genes are TRBV5-1 and TRBJ1-2; tentative D call: TRBD1 (5 bases). Germline loops: CDR1 SGHRS, CDR2 YFSETQ. There are 14 residues in the CDR3. The V gene lost 1 base and the J gene lost 5 bases, with 12 bases spanning the gap. CDR3 DNA sequence: TGCGCCAGCAGCTTGAAGGGGTTTGAATATGGCTACACCTTC. Translated: CASSLKGFEYGYTF.

There are a few counts of this clonotype. The V gene is TRBV10-3, the J gene TRBJ2-2, with D unresolved. Trimming removed 10 bases at V and 8 bases at J, with 11 bases between. Germline CDR1 ENHRY, CDR2 SYGVKD. There are 11 residues in the CDR3. The CDR3 here is CATYSGGELFF. CDR3 sequence (DNA): TGTGCCACCTACTCCGGAGGGGAGCTGTTTTTT.

The rearrangement joins TRBV7-2 to TRBJ2-2; 7 bases align to TRBD2. CDR3 size: 15 residues. The J segment lost 4 bases and the V segment lost 5 bases, leaving 7 bases of the junction unmatched. Germline CDR1 SGHTA, CDR2 FQGNSA. CDR3 region: CASSVGLVGTGELFF. Written as DNA, the CDR3 is TGTGCCAGCAGCGTAGGACTAGTCGGCACCGGGGAGCTGTTTTTT.

The chain recombines TRBV7-9 with TRBJ2-5; D uncertain. The CDR3 spans 14 residues. Per the germline V gene, CDR1 is SEHNR and CDR2 is FQNEAQ (reference sequence). The ends were cut back, 3 bases at V and 5 bases at J, with 13 bases in the middle. The CDR3 spells CASSLYESSETQYF. The CDR3 coding sequence is TGTGCCAGCAGCTTGTATGAATCTAGTGAGACCCAGTACTTC.

The table lists this clonotype with a few counts. V usage is TRBV11-2 and J usage is TRBJ2-7; TRBD1 matches at 9 bases. The trim removed 5 bases at V and 0 bases at J, leaving 8 bases unmatched. Germline CDR1 SGHAT, CDR2 FQNNGV. CDR3 length equals 16 residues. The CDR3 loop is CASSTRQGEISYEQYF. DNA of the CDR3: TGTGCCAGCAGCACCCGACAGGGGGAAATCTCCTACGAGCAGTACTTC.

V is TRBV11-2 and J is TRBJ2-1; D is unclear. This CDR3 region has 14 residues. V shed 0 bases and J shed 6 bases, with 9 bases lying between them. Germline CDR1 and CDR2: SGHAT and FQNNGV. The CDR3 region has the DNA TGTGCCAGCAGCTTAGATTATCCTAGCAATGAGCAGTTCTTC. Translation: CASSLDYPSNEQFF.

The chain combines TRBV4-3 with TRBJ1-3; possible D gene TRBD1, 5 bases. Per germline, CDR1 LGHNA and CDR2 YSLEER. The CDR3 extends over 16 amino acids. Trimming took 1 base from V and 6 from J, leaving 16 bases between them. The CDR3 DNA follows: TGCGCCAGCAGCCAAGTATGGGCAGGGAACGAAAACACCATATATTTT. This encodes CASSQVWAGNENTIYF.

The chain joins TRBV5-1 to TRBJ2-4; D is undetermined. Per the germline V gene, CDR1 is SGHRS and CDR2 is YFSETQ. V gave up 0 bases and J gave up 0 bases, with 4 bases separating them. The CDR3 is 14 residues long. The CDR3 sequence is CASSLAIAKNIQYF. CDR3 nucleotide sequence: TGCGCCAGCAGCTTGGCCATAGCCAAAAACATTCAGTACTTC.